The 23 T cell receptor beta chains below were found in one sample sequenced in a study of T cell responses to AZD1222 COVID-19 vaccine (dated by TCRdb to 2020 to 2022). Receptor libraries were prepared by the immunoSEQ multiplex PCR assay. The clones in this table, taken by TCRdb from immuneACCESS, are in-frame only. Not every clone is retained; where verified, under half of the shortfall comes from an unresolved V gene, and the cause of the rest is unknown. In all, the sample holds approximately 80,000 clones, and around 90% of those were seen once. Clones ranked in the top ten supply over 20% of the sample. In light of the paper, this sample's time point label describes: baseline before first vaccination. Sample: peripheral blood, taken on day 0 of AZD1222 vaccination. These receptors came from an adult in good health.

V is TRBV2 and J is TRBJ1-5, with a weak D call TRBD1 (6 bases). Germline V lookup: CDR1 SNHLY, CDR2 FYNNEI. The CDR3 totals 14 residues. The V and J ends lost 6 bases and 3 bases respectively, with 12 bases between them. CDR3 sequence (DNA): TGTGCCAGCAGCTACCGGACAGCCAATCAGCCCCAGCATTTT. It yields the protein CASSYRTANQPQHF.

This chain joins TRBV19 and TRBJ2-1, with 10 bases matching TRBD2. Germline CDR1 is LNHDA and CDR2 is SQIVND (reference sequence). V gave up 2 bases and J gave up 5 bases; unmatched junction bases: 6. The CDR3 contains 16 residues. In DNA form, the CDR3 reads TGTGCCAGTAGTATAAGACTAGCGGGCCCCAACAATGAGCAGTTCTTC. Translation gives CASSIRLAGPNNEQFF.

The CDR3 DNA is TGTGCCAGCAGTCTCCGACTGAACACTGAAGCTTTCTTT. It yields the protein CASSLRLNTEAFF. V is TRBV12-3 or TRBV12-4 and J is TRBJ1-1, with unresolved D. The CDR3 has 13 residues. V gave up 5 bases and J gave up 0 bases, with 7 bases separating them.

V gene TRBV30 combines with J gene TRBJ1-5, with D possibly matching TRBD1 (5 bases). V was pared by 0 bases and J by 7 bases, with 10 bases between. Germline V gene sequence: CDR1 GTSNPN, CDR2 SVGIG (reference sequence). This CDR3 region has 13 residues. This CDR3 is CAWSVREGQPQHF. The CDR3 DNA follows: TGTGCCTGGAGTGTACGAGAGGGGCAGCCCCAGCATTTT.

The CDR3 here is CASSQGLRNTIYF. The CDR3 DNA sequence: TGTGCCAGCAGTCAAGGACTGAGAAACACCATATATTTT. The chain has TRBV28 and TRBJ1-3; D gene uncertain. Trimming took off 5 bases at V and 5 bases at J, with 10 bases between the two ends. The CDR3 has 13 residues. Germline V gene data show CDR1 as MDHEN and CDR2 as SYDVKM.

This clone was seen just once. The V and J genes are TRBV21-1 and TRBJ2-7; TRBD2 is taken as the D call from the table, unchecked against the DNA. TRBV21-1 is listed as a pseudogene. This CDR3 spans 16 amino acids. The CDR3 DNA reads TGTGCCAGCAGCGGCGAGCGGGAGGGTTATCGAAAAGAGCAGTACTTC. This codes for CASSGEREGYRKEQYF.

The chain has TRBV9 and TRBJ2-1; 8 nucleotides match TRBD1. Per germline, CDR1 SGDLS and CDR2 YYNGEE. The CDR3 totals 16 residues. Trimming cost V 6 bases and J 5 bases; bases outside gene matches: 13. CDR3 region: CASNTHRTGWDNEQFF. Here the CDR3 DNA reads TGTGCCAGCAACACCCATCGGACAGGGTGGGACAATGAGCAGTTCTTC.

This chain uses TRBV27 with TRBJ2-5; maybe TRBD2 (6 bases). Per germline, CDR1 MNHEY and CDR2 SMNVEV (reference sequence). The CDR3 is 14 amino acids. Trimming pared 4 bases from V and 5 bases from J, leaving 14 bases between. The CDR3 region has the DNA TGTGCCAGCAGTTCCTGGCGGGATGGGGAGACCCAGTACTTC. It codes for CASSSWRDGETQYF.

The rearrangement uses TRBV9 and TRBJ1-1; no firm D call. Trimming left V 4 bases short and J 6 bases short, with 13 bases between. The CDR3 spans 13 residues. From germline, CDR1 is SGDLS and CDR2 YYNGEE. The CDR3: CASSPDGMAEAFF. Written as DNA, the CDR3 is TGTGCCAGCAGCCCAGATGGGATGGCTGAAGCTTTCTTT.

The V gene is TRBV5-1, the J gene TRBJ1-5; TRBD1 matches 8 bases. Trimming removed 4 bases from V and 4 bases from J; junction bases left unmatched: 4. Germline V gives CDR1 SGHRS, CDR2 YFSETQ. The CDR3 runs 14 residues. The DNA for the CDR3 is TGCGCCAGCAGCCCAGGGGGCCGGAATCAGCCCCAGCATTTT. Encoded protein: CASSPGGRNQPQHF.

The chain links TRBV10-3 to TRBJ1-1; weak D call: TRBD1 (6 bases). This CDR3 spans 14 amino acids. Germline CDR1 and CDR2: ENHRY and SYGVKD. Trimming removed 10 bases at V and 4 bases at J, with 19 bases between. The CDR3 region is CATGTLGEGTEAFF. In nucleotides, the CDR3 is TGTGCCACAGGGACACTCGGCGAGGGCACTGAAGCTTTCTTT.

The chain couples TRBV7-9 to TRBJ2-5; D is unclear. Looked up from germline, CDR1 is SEHNR and CDR2 is FQNEAQ (reference sequence). The CDR3 has 13 residues. V was clipped by 0 bases and J by 5 bases, with 7 bases between them. The CDR3 DNA is TGTGCCAGCAGCTTAGCCTCTACGGAGACCCAGTACTTC. Translation: CASSLASTETQYF.

V is TRBV29-1 and J is TRBJ1-4; 9 bases fit TRBD1. This CDR3 spans 14 amino acids. The V segment lost 6 bases and the J segment 5 bases; nucleotides outside the gene matches: 7. The germline gives CDR1 SQVTM, CDR2 ANQGSEA. For the CDR3, the DNA is TGCAGCGTCGGGGGACAGGGCCTCAATGAAAAACTGTTTTTT. It yields the protein CSVGGQGLNEKLFF.

CDR3 amino acids: CASSKDQSEAFF. CDR3 in DNA: TGTGCCAGCAGCAAAGATCAGAGTGAAGCTTTCTTT. The chain couples TRBV21-1 to TRBJ1-1. TRBV21-1 is reported as a pseudogene. CDR3 length equals 12 residues.

This chain uses TRBV18 with TRBJ2-5; D remains ambiguous. The CDR3 runs to 14 residues. Germline V gives CDR1 KGHSH, CDR2 LQKENI. Trimming removed 2 bases at V and 2 bases at J, with 9 bases between. This CDR3 is CASSPFGGQETQYF. The DNA for the CDR3 is TGTGCCAGCTCACCATTTGGCGGTCAAGAGACCCAGTACTTC.

This chain uses TRBV18 with TRBJ1-5, with no clear D. This CDR3 is 15 amino acids long. From germline, CDR1 is KGHSH and CDR2 LQKENI. The V and J ends lost 3 bases and 3 bases respectively, with 12 bases between them. In DNA form, the CDR3 reads TGTGCCAGCTCACCTAGAAACGGTTACAATCAGCCCCAGCATTTT. Its translation is CASSPRNGYNQPQHF.

The J gene is TRBJ1-6, the V gene TRBV7-8; 10 bases align to TRBD1. This CDR3 comprises 21 residues. Germline CDR1 is SGHVS and CDR2 is FQNEAQ. J lost 7 bases, V lost 1 base, and 19 bases had no gene match. This chain's CDR3 is CASSLGVVRGTGAFSNSPLHF. The CDR3 region has the DNA TGTGCCAGCAGCTTAGGTGTTGTGCGAGGGACAGGGGCCTTCTCAAATTCACCCCTCCACTTT.

This clone was seen a handful of times. The chain joins TRBV7-9 to TRBJ2-2; D unresolved. V dropped 0 bases and J dropped 7 bases, with 0 bases sitting between them. CDR3 length: 11 residues. Germline CDR1 and CDR2: SEHNR and FQNEAQ (reference sequence). The CDR3 DNA sequence: TGTGCCAGCAGCTTAGCCGGGGAGCTGTTTTTT. Protein sequence: CASSLAGELFF.

The rearrangement links TRBV2 to TRBJ1-5; D remains unclear. Germline V gene lookup returns CDR1 SNHLY and CDR2 FYNNEI. This CDR3 spans 13 amino acids. Trimming cost V 5 bases and J 5 bases, with 10 bases left between them. The CDR3 DNA reads as TGTGCCAGCAGTCCCCAATGGGATCAGCCCCAGCATTTT. Amino acid sequence: CASSPQWDQPQHF.

This chain connects TRBV5-6 to TRBJ2-3; 10 bases align to TRBD2. The CDR3 is 16 amino acids. V shed 0 bases and J 6 bases; nucleotides not matched to a gene: 7. The germline gives CDR1 SGHDT, CDR2 YYEEEE. CDR3 nucleotides: TGTGCCAGCAGCTTGGCCCTAGCGGGAGTCATCGATACGCAGTATTTT. Translated, it gives CASSLALAGVIDTQYF.

The chain joins TRBV5-4 to TRBJ1-2; D not resolved. The CDR3 sequence is 17 residues long. With 4 bases removed from V and 0 bases from J, the gap between germline ends came to 19 bases. CDR1 and CDR2 (germline): SGHNT, YYREEE (reference sequence). The CDR3 here is CASSKVRVDDSNYGYTF. The CDR3 DNA is TGTGCCAGCAGCAAGGTCCGTGTTGACGATTCTAACTATGGCTACACCTTC.

The genes are TRBV28 and TRBJ1-1, with TRBD1 matching over 9 bases. V dropped 6 bases and J dropped 1; count of bases not matched to a gene: 6. This CDR3 has 15 residues. The germline V gene has CDR1 MDHEN and CDR2 SYDVKM. The CDR3 loop is CASRQPGQGNTEAFF. In nucleotides, the CDR3 is TGTGCCAGCAGGCAACCGGGACAGGGGAACACTGAAGCTTTCTTT.

V gene TRBV6-1 combines with J gene TRBJ2-7; the D gene could be TRBD1 or TRBD2 (6 bases each). CDR1 MNHNS and CDR2 SASEGT come from the germline V gene. V shed 3 bases and J shed 0 bases, with 15 bases lying between them. The CDR3 loop spans 16 amino acids. CDR3 DNA sequence: TGTGCCAGCAGTGAGCCCGGGACGGGGGCCTCCTACGAGCAGTACTTC. Translated: CASSEPGTGASYEQYF.